The rows below give T cell receptor beta chains drawn from one sample of a study of blood T cell repertoires in COVID-19. Clones were sequenced by immunoSEQ multiplex PCR, and TCRdb holds only the in-frame ones, with some missing. The data hold about 150,000 clones, with around 84% observed a single time. The sequencing sample was made of PBMCs or T cells enriched from blood (not recorded which). The receptor set was obtained from a man in his fifties who had recovered from COVID-19. Each CDR3 is given with its conserved first and last residue. Fields, in order: clone size, D gene, J gene, V gene, CDR3 protein, CDR3 DNA. The D gene is left open where the match is weak. Not every row has a clone size; where given, it reads once, few, many or a size class.

-,-,TRBJ2-3,TRBV6-1,CASSDITGSDTQYF,TGTGCCAGCAGTGACATTACAGGGTCAGATACGCAGTATTTT
-,TRBD1,TRBJ1-6,TRBV6-5,CAVRDRGSYNSPLHF,TGTGCCGTCCGGGACAGGGGCTCCTATAATTCACCCCTCCACTTT
-,TRBD1,TRBJ1-6,TRBV7-8,CASSPGQLRTPLHF,TGTGCCAGCAGCCCGGGACAGCTCAGGACACCCCTCCACTTT
-,TRBD2,TRBJ2-1,TRBV27,CASSLTGTSGPNEQFF,TGTGCCAGCAGTTTAACCGGGACTAGCGGACCCAATGAGCAGTTCTTC
-,-,TRBJ1-3,TRBV7-6,CASSLFTRDAGGLTSGNTIYF,TGTGCCAGCAGCCTTTTTACCCGGGACGCGGGGGGCCTGACCTCTGGAAACACCATATATTTT
-,-,TRBJ2-5,TRBV5-1,CASSFGGAQETQYF,TGCGCCAGCAGCTTTGGAGGGGCCCAAGAGACCCAGTACTTC
once,-,TRBJ2-3,TRBV7-9,CASSLVGAPPEDTQYF,TGTGCCAGCAGCTTAGTTGGGGCCCCTCCAGAAGATACGCAGTATTTT
-,TRBD1,TRBJ1-6,TRBV14,CASSLRSTGNSPLHF,TGTGCCAGCAGCTTAAGATCGACAGGGAATTCACCCCTCCACTTT
-,TRBD1,TRBJ1-6,TRBV6-1,CASSEFTGTGGANSPLHF,TGTGCCAGCAGTGAGTTCACCGGGACAGGGGGTGCTAATTCACCCCTCCACTTT
-,-,TRBJ1-5,TRBV3-1/TRBV3-2,CASSETDRQPQHF,TGTGCCAGCAGCGAGACAGATCGGCAGCCCCAGCATTTT
once,-,TRBJ2-7,TRBV5-4,CASSLDTSSYEQYF,TGTGCCAGCAGCTTAGACACGAGCTCCTACGAGCAGTACTTC
-,TRBD1,TRBJ2-7,TRBV4-2,CASSLGQGYDEQYF,TGTGCCAGCAGCCTTGGACAGGGATACGACGAGCAGTACTTC
-,TRBD1,TRBJ1-5,TRBV2,CASRSGQGNQPQHF,TGTGCCAGCAGATCAGGACAGGGTAATCAGCCCCAGCATTTT
-,-,TRBJ2-1,TRBV5-6,CASSSSPQGEQFF,TGTGCCAGCAGTTCCTCCCCCCAGGGTGAGCAGTTCTTC
-,-,TRBJ2-1,TRBV5-1,CASSFFRTGSKRGVEQFF,TGCGCCAGCAGCTTCTTCCGGACAGGGTCGAAGCGGGGGGTTGAGCAGTTCTTC
-,-,TRBJ2-5,TRBV19,CASSPNPGTGLVAQYF,TGTGCCAGTAGTCCTAACCCCGGGACTGGGCTCGTGGCCCAGTACTTC
-,-,TRBJ1-2,TRBV7-9,CASSLGVQGYGYTF,TGTGCCAGCAGCTTAGGAGTCCAGGGGTATGGCTACACCTTC
-,TRBD1,TRBJ1-5,TRBV19,CASSDSGQGVIGQPQHF,TGTGCCAGTAGTGATTCCGGACAGGGGGTTATAGGTCAGCCCCAGCATTTT
-,-,TRBJ1-2,TRBV25-1,CASSESVQGGYTF,TGTGCCAGCAGTGAATCGGTACAGGGTGGCTACACCTTC
once,TRBD2,TRBJ2-3,TRBV5-4,CASSPGGRRGGPDTQYF,TGTGCCAGCAGCCCGGGAGGGCGGCGGGGGGGCCCCGATACGCAGTATTTT
-,-,TRBJ2-3,TRBV7-8,CASSLGGGPDTQYF,TGTGCCAGCAGCTTAGGGGGGGGGCCAGATACGCAGTATTTT
few,-,TRBJ1-1,TRBV4-3,CASSPSGDTEAFF,TGCGCCAGCAGCCCCAGCGGGGACACTGAAGCTTTCTTT
once,-,TRBJ2-5,TRBV7-2,CASSLLFETQYF,TGTGCCAGCAGCCTCCTTTTCGAGACCCAGTACTTC
-,TRBD2,TRBJ2-1,TRBV5-1,CASSSGTSPHEQFF,TGCGCCAGCAGCTCCGGGACTAGCCCCCATGAGCAGTTCTTC
-,-,TRBJ1-1,TRBV3-1/TRBV3-2,CASSIERQNTEAFF,TGTGCCAGCAGCATAGAGAGACAGAACACTGAAGCTTTCTTT
-,TRBD1,TRBJ1-4,TRBV2,CASSSDWDRNEKLFF,TGTGCCAGCAGCTCTGACTGGGACAGAAATGAAAAACTGTTTTTT
-,-,TRBJ1-6,TRBV9,CASSVATGSHSPLHF,TGTGCCAGCAGCGTAGCTACAGGGAGCCATTCACCCCTCCACTTT
-,-,TRBJ2-5,TRBV7-2,CASSPPGTRSQRETQYF,TGTGCCAGCAGTCCTCCTGGGACACGATCTCAAAGGGAGACCCAGTACTTC
-,TRBD1,TRBJ1-2,TRBV7-9,CASSKDRVGVYGYTF,TGTGCCAGCAGCAAGGACAGGGTTGGAGTCTATGGCTACACCTTC
-,-,TRBJ2-7,TRBV2,CASSDTYEQYF,TGTGCCAGCAGCGACACCTACGAGCAGTACTTC
-,TRBD1,TRBJ2-5,TRBV11-3,CASSAGTAETQYF,TGTGCCAGCAGCGCCGGGACAGCGGAGACCCAGTACTTC
-,-,TRBJ1-5,TRBV2,CASKATSNQPQHF,TGTGCCAGCAAAGCTACTAGCAATCAGCCCCAGCATTTT
-,TRBD1,TRBJ1-2,TRBV19,CASREDRGPGGYTF,TGTGCCAGTAGAGAAGACAGGGGGCCCGGGGGCTACACCTTC
-,TRBD1,TRBJ2-2,TRBV2,CASTKDRVAGELFF,TGTGCCAGCACTAAAGACAGGGTTGCCGGGGAGCTGTTTTTT
few,TRBD1,TRBJ2-3,TRBV19,CASSESGTGADTQYF,TGTGCCAGTAGTGAATCCGGGACAGGGGCAGATACGCAGTATTTT
few,-,TRBJ1-1,TRBV18,CASSAGFPVNTEAFF,TGTGCCAGCTCAGCAGGGTTCCCAGTGAACACTGAAGCTTTCTTT
-,TRBD2,TRBJ2-5,TRBV10-3,CAISEAGGKETQYF,TGTGCCATCAGTGAGGCCGGGGGGAAAGAGACCCAGTACTTC
-,-,TRBJ1-4,TRBV5-1,CASSLETGVGEKLFF,TGCGCCAGCAGCTTGGAAACGGGGGTGGGTGAAAAACTGTTTTTT
-,TRBD1,TRBJ1-2,TRBV18,CASSPALRNRGGDYGYTF,TGTGCCAGCTCACCAGCGTTGAGAAACAGGGGGGGTGACTATGGCTACACCTTC
once,TRBD1,TRBJ1-3,TRBV5-1,CASSLGRQGRTGNTIYF,TGCGCCAGCAGCTTGGGGCGACAGGGAAGGACTGGAAACACCATATATTTT
-,TRBD2,TRBJ2-3,TRBV24-1,CATSDRTSGQTVDTQYF,TGTGCCACCAGTGACCGGACTAGCGGCCAAACTGTAGATACGCAGTATTTT
-,TRBD1,TRBJ2-7,TRBV7-3,CASSLDRGNEQYF,TGTGCCAGCAGCCTCGACAGGGGGAACGAGCAGTACTTC
once,-,TRBJ2-1,TRBV24-1,CATSDTTSSYNEQFF,TGTGCCACCAGTGATACTACGAGCTCCTACAATGAGCAGTTCTTC
once,-,TRBJ1-6,TRBV6-5,CASSSQTSSPLHF,TGTGCCAGCAGCTCCCAAACTTCCTCACCCCTCCACTTT
-,TRBD1,TRBJ1-4,TRBV6-1,CASSEALRGRMWTNEKLFF,TGTGCCAGCAGTGAAGCGCTCAGGGGGCGAATGTGGACGAATGAAAAACTGTTTTTT
once,-,TRBJ2-7,TRBV5-8,CASSLQGVVFEQYF,TGTGCCAGCAGCTTGCAGGGTGTGGTGTTCGAGCAGTACTTC
-,TRBD1,TRBJ1-4,TRBV4-2,CASSQAGSTGGNEKLFF,TGTGCCAGCAGCCAAGCCGGATCGACAGGGGGGAATGAAAAACTGTTTTTT
-,TRBD1,TRBJ1-1,TRBV5-4,CASSPTDRGTEAFF,TGTGCCAGCAGCCCAACCGACAGGGGCACTGAAGCTTTCTTT
-,-,TRBJ1-1,TRBV13,CASSLEGGGTEAFF,TGTGCCAGCAGCTTAGAAGGGGGGGGCACTGAAGCTTTCTTT
many,TRBD1,TRBJ2-5,TRBV25-1,CASNDREETQYF,TGTGCCAGCAATGACAGGGAAGAGACCCAGTACTTC
-,TRBD2,TRBJ2-5,TRBV3-1/TRBV3-2,CASSRISGGGLGETQYF,TGTGCCAGCAGCCGGATCTCGGGGGGAGGACTAGGGGAGACCCAGTACTTC
-,-,TRBJ2-7,TRBV30,CAWRGAGGPYEQYF,TGTGCCTGGCGGGGGGCAGGGGGCCCCTACGAGCAGTACTTC